Sequencing of this T cell receptor beta chain was carried out in a study of glioma-infiltrating T cells after dendritic cell vaccination. Overall study: Patients received three intradermal dendritic cell vaccine injections at biweekly intervals.

TCRB CDR3 was amplified from 2 ug genomic DNA or less. The primer mix had 60 V beta and 13 J beta primers. Profiling relied on immunoSEQ multiplex PCR, and the TCRdb table lists in-frame clones only, not all of them. This sample has 50,000 to 70,000 clones, with just under 85% found just once. V lost 3 bases and J lost 1, with 9 bases in between. There are 14 residues in the CDR3. Germline V gene sequence: CDR1 SEHNR, CDR2 FQNEAQ (reference sequence). Regarding time point: after dendritic cell vaccination, including at tumor progression/relapse. The specimen was blood, collected after dendritic cell vaccination. The origin of this receptor is a human donor with glioblastoma. The V gene is TRBV7-9, the J gene TRBJ1-1; tentatively, D is TRBD1 (5 bases). The CDR3 loop is CASSFSGSNTEAFF. In DNA, the CDR3 is TGTGCCAGCAGCTTTTCAGGGTCGAACACTGAAGCTTTCTTT. The full variable domain, rest sourced from reference TRBV7-9 and TRBJ1-1, is DTGVSQNPRHKITKRGQNVTFRCDPISEHNRLYWYRQTLGQGPEFLTYFQNEAQLEKSRLLSDRFSAERPKGSFSTLEIQRTEQGDSAMYLCASSFSGSNTEAFFGQGTRLTVV.